This T cell receptor beta chain was profiled in a study of blood T cell repertoires in COVID-19 (dated by TCRdb to 2020 to 2021). Some background on the complete study: Samples covering the acute and convalescent phases of COVID-19 were provided by collaborators in the United States, Italy and Spain. The repertoires were released in a freely available public database intended as a resource for research on the immune response to SARS-CoV-2. Where available, HLA class I and class II types were taken from metadata supplied by the sample provider and were not determined by assay-based typing. Samples came from the ongoing ImmuneRACE study (first 160 participants) plus 1,254 subjects from 6 global collaborators. The prospective study material was composed of cDNA or gDNA derived from T cells, B-cell-depleted T cells, or PBMCs. Deeply sampled blood TCRbeta repertoires from subjects exposed to, actively infected with, or recovered from COVID-19 were included in the dataset. A de-identified subject ID, COVID-19 status, age in years and sex were almost always included in the sample metadata.

Another Seattle source contributed samples from volunteer blood donors who had recovered from COVID-19. The collaborating institutions used their own protocols to collect whole blood in K2EDTA tubes. Collaborator samples were shipped for TCRbeta analysis as frozen whole blood, isolated PBMCs, or DNA extracted from either sample type. Findings and caveats that apply to the study as a whole: Clinical and demographic metadata were provided uncurated, with the amount varying by source and participant.

TCRbeta CDR3 regions were amplified from genomic DNA by means of the immunoSEQ Assay, a bias-controlled multiplex PCR. Per the source publication's procedure: The number of nucleated cells in each sample was estimated from the amplification of reference gene primers within the assay. Sequence reads were collapsed and filtered to measure the absolute abundance of every unique TCRbeta CDR3 rearrangement. Productive Simpson clonality was computed per sample as the square root of Simpson's diversity index over productive rearrangements. This is the immuneACCESS table as TCRdb keeps it, with only in-frame sequences that have V and J called. A part of the clones is gone; compared with another copy, unresolved V genes explain less than half, and the rest is unexplained. V and J calls and clone size come straight from that table; D and trimming were deduced from the DNA. This sample has about 140,000 clones in its table, and 80% of those were observed once. Of the sample, roughly 3.6% is held by the ten largest clones.

Regarding this clone: There is no known antigen for this receptor. No base qualities exist here, and no much larger clone lies one base off it.

The sample consisted of peripheral blood. The TCR comes from a man between 65 and 85 years old who had recovered from COVID-19.

The encoded CDR3 is CASSLGTDRVNSEQYF. DNA sequence: TGTGCCAGCAGCTTGGGGACTGACAGGGTAAACTCCGAGCAGTACTTC. The V and J segments used are TRBV5-8 and TRBJ2-7; 7 middle bases align to TRBD1. The junction shows trimming of 0 bases on V and 6 bases on J, and the gene matches do not reach 12 bases of it. Inclusive of the bounding cysteine and phenylalanine, the CDR3 is 16 residues long. Of all the DNA, just the CDR3 is kept, 48 bases in frame from base 1. From the germline V gene, CDR1 is SGHTS and CDR2 is YDEGEE.